Below are 17 T cell receptor beta chains sequenced from a single sample in a study of neurological immune-mediated disorders. TCRdb independently ran MiXCR on the 5' RACE reads; one entry per CDR3 protein. The table includes around 53,000 distinct CDR3 sequences, roughly 8.4% detected once. Stated time point: longitudinal time-point 3. The sample consisted of PBMCs. The receptors stem from a woman aged 40-49 years in good health.

This clonotype came up many times. The chain combines TRBV6-2 or TRBV6-3 with TRBJ2-1; D uncertain. Germline loops: CDR1 MNHEY, CDR2 SVGEGT. Deletions cut 1 base from V and 6 bases from J, with 4 bases between. The CDR3 has 12 residues. CDR3 residues: CASSYYLNEQFF. CDR3 bases: TGTGCCAGCAGTTACTACCTCAATGAGCAGTTCTTC.

This clonotype was picked up many times. V gene TRBV7-2 combines with J gene TRBJ1-2, with D unclear. Trimming removed 3 bases at V and 7 bases at J, with 6 bases between. The CDR3 runs 11 residues. The germline gives CDR1 SGHTA, CDR2 FQGNSA. The CDR3 spells CASSLRFGYTF. The CDR3 nucleotides are TGTGCCAGCAGCTTGAGGTTTGGCTACACCTTC. Based on the CDR3 plus reference TRBV7-2 and TRBJ1-2, the full variable domain is GAGVSQSPSNKVTEKGKDVELRCDPISGHTALYWYRQSLGQGLEFLIYFQGNSAPDKSGLPSDRFSAERTGGSVSTLTIQRTQQEDSAVYLCASSLRFGYTFGSGTRLTVV.

This clonotype was detected ten times or more. The J gene is TRBJ1-5, the V gene TRBV30; no clear D. Per the germline V gene, CDR1 is GTSNPN and CDR2 is SVGIG (reference sequence). V shed 1 base and J shed 2 bases, with 6 bases lying between them. The CDR3 is 13 residues long. Written as DNA, the CDR3 is TGTGCCTGGAGTGACGTGGGCAATCAGCCCCAGCATTTT. Protein: CAWSDVGNQPQHF.

This clonotype was recorded at least ten times. The genes are TRBV9 and TRBJ1-2; a possible D gene is TRBD1 (5 bases). Trimming removed 3 bases from V and 6 bases from J, with 15 bases in between. Germline loops: CDR1 SGDLS, CDR2 YYNGEE. This CDR3 is 14 amino acids long. CDR3 residues: CASSAGTADHGYTF. CDR3 nucleotides: TGTGCCAGCAGCGCCGGGACGGCAGACCATGGCTACACCTTC. The whole variable domain, remainder taken from reference TRBV9 and TRBJ1-2, is DSGVTQTPKHLITATGQRVTLRCSPRSGDLSVYWYQQSLDQGLQFLIQYYNGEERAKGNILERFSAQQFPDLHSELNLSSLELGDSALYFCASSAGTADHGYTFGSGTRLTVV.

Ten or more counts support this clonotype. The J gene is TRBJ1-4, the V gene TRBV10-3; TRBD1 matches 12 bases. Germline CDR1 is ENHRY and CDR2 is SYGVKD. The CDR3 has 14 amino acids. V lost 4 bases and J lost 7; bases outside the gene matches: 1. The CDR3 is CAISGDRGLEKLFF. For the CDR3, the DNA is TGTGCCATCAGTGGGGACAGGGGGCTTGAAAAACTGTTTTTT.

The rearrangement links TRBV6-1 to TRBJ1-1; D remains ambiguous. The CDR3 length is 13 residues. Trimming cost V 7 bases and J 1 base, with 10 bases left between them. Germline CDR1 is MNHNS and CDR2 is SASEGT. In DNA, the CDR3 is TGTGCCAGCATGCGGACGGCGAACACTGAAGCTTTCTTT. It translates to CASMRTANTEAFF.

This clonotype was seen more than once but under ten times. This sequence joins TRBV7-3 and TRBJ2-3, with 7 bases matching TRBD1. In germline, CDR1 is SGHTA, CDR2 FQGTGA. The J segment lost 4 bases and the V segment lost 5 bases, leaving 6 bases of the junction unmatched. This CDR3 spans 14 amino acids. In DNA, the CDR3 is TGTGCCAGCAGCGAAGACAGGGCCGCAGATACGCAGTATTTT. As protein: CASSEDRAADTQYF.

This clonotype was counted a few times. The gene calls are TRBV6-1 and TRBJ1-2, with no clear D. Deletions cut 5 bases from V and 13 bases from J, with 14 bases between. The CDR3 runs to 11 residues. Germline V gene data show CDR1 as MNHNS and CDR2 as SASEGT. Written as DNA, the CDR3 is TGTGCCAGCAGTATGGTTGGGCTCTCCACCTTC. As protein: CASSMVGLSTF.

This clonotype occurred many times. This rearrangement joins TRBV29-1 to TRBJ2-6; D possibly uses TRBD1 or TRBD2 (5 bases each). In germline, CDR1 is SQVTM, CDR2 ANQGSEA. The ends were cut back, 5 bases at V and 2 bases at J, with 16 bases in the middle. The CDR3 has 16 residues. CDR3 protein: CSVRGDILTGANVLTF. DNA of the CDR3: TGCAGCGTTCGGGGCGACATCTTAACTGGGGCCAACGTCCTGACTTTC.

This clonotype was seen ten or more times. CDR3 in amino acids: CASRSGTGSFLFGNIQYF. CDR3 coding DNA: TGTGCCAGCAGATCCGGGACAGGGTCTTTTCTTTTCGGAAACATTCAGTACTTC. The chain has TRBV6-2 or TRBV6-3 and TRBJ2-4; 9 bases line up with TRBD1. The J segment lost 6 bases and the V segment lost 6 bases, leaving 18 bases of the junction unmatched. Looked up from germline, CDR1 is MNHEY and CDR2 is SVGEGT. The CDR3 runs to 18 residues.

This chain joins TRBV19 and TRBJ1-1, with D possibly matching TRBD1 (5 bases). The germline CDR1 and CDR2 sequences are LNHDA and SQIVND (reference sequence). Trimming took off 4 bases at V and 1 base at J, with 7 bases between the two ends. This CDR3 comprises 13 residues. This chain's CDR3 is CASSKRGNTEAFF. CDR3 DNA sequence: TGTGCCAGTAGTAAAAGGGGGAACACTGAAGCTTTCTTT.

The sample holds one count of this clonotype. The V and J genes are TRBV12-3 or TRBV12-4 and TRBJ1-5; D is unclear. The CDR3 contains 12 residues. The ends were cut back, 7 bases at V and 7 bases at J, with 11 bases in the middle. CDR3 sequence: CASTLFGQPQHF. The DNA of the CDR3 is TGTGCCAGCACCCTTTTTGGACAGCCCCAGCATTTT.

Notes on this clonotype: A read error may be the cause here, since a much bigger clone is one base away. The gene calls are TRBV20-1 and TRBJ1-1; D not resolved. Germline CDR1 DFQATT, CDR2 SNEGSKA (reference sequence). The CDR3 spans 15 residues. The ends were cut back, 2 bases at V and 3 bases at J, with 16 bases in the middle. The DNA of the CDR3 is TGCAGTGCTAGAACGACACGGAGTGCGGACACTGAAGCTTTCTTT. Translated, it gives CSARTTRSADTEAFF.

Notes on this clonotype: Because the CDR3 is missing its conserved closing phenylalanine or tryptophan, this is likely a read error. It is unclear where the CDR3 begins or ends on the DNA, so no DNA is shown, and the CDR3 is as TCRdb lists it. V is TRBV5-1 and J is TRBJ1-2; no check of the table's D call, TRBD1, against the DNA was made. Germline V gene sequence: CDR1 SGHRS, CDR2 YFSETQ. The CDR3 comprises 16 residues, both ends counted. This CDR3 reads CASSLTGQGADYGHTL.

This clonotype occurred many times. This chain uses TRBV7-3 with TRBJ2-1; D gene ambiguous. This CDR3 is built from 13 residues. Germline-derived CDR1 and CDR2 are SGHTA and FQGTGA. Trimming shortened V by 6 bases and J by 6 bases, and 12 bases separated the two germline ends. In DNA, the CDR3 is TGTGCCAGCAGTCGCGGCGCGAGCAATGAGCAGTTCTTC. This gives the protein CASSRGASNEQFF.

This clonotype was seen many times. The V and J genes are TRBV5-6 and TRBJ2-5; D unresolved. Germline V lookup: CDR1 SGHDT, CDR2 YYEEEE. The CDR3 is made up of 12 amino acids. Deletions cut 4 bases from V and 2 bases from J, with 6 bases between. The CDR3 region is CASSLIQETQYF. CDR3 sequence (DNA): TGTGCCAGCAGCCTCATTCAAGAGACCCAGTACTTC.

This chain uses TRBV20-1 with TRBJ2-7; 7 positions match TRBD2. CDR3 length: 12 residues. Germline V gene sequence: CDR1 DFQATT, CDR2 SNEGSKA (reference sequence). V lost 7 bases to trimming and J lost 0 bases; unmatched junction nucleotides: 3. CDR3 nucleotides: TGCAGTGGGGAGGGTATCTCCTACGAGCAGTACTTC. Its protein product is CSGEGISYEQYF.